The subject of this entry is one TCR beta chain. This specimen comes from a study of untreated major depressive disorder. Sequenced by immunoSEQ multiplex PCR; TCRdb stores in-frame clones only, minus some. This sample yields over 20,000 clones, of which 80% to 95% are seen a single time; around 0.3% belongs to the top ten. Every participant had European ancestry. Each donor gave 25 to 30 ml of EDTA blood. Trimming pared 3 bases from V and 0 bases from J, leaving 6 bases between. Germline values: CDR1 SGHTA, CDR2 FQGNSA. This CDR3 has 14 residues. This TCR was sampled from a young man in good health. Sequences were obtained from CD4+ T cells from PBMCs. This sequence joins TRBV7-2 and TRBJ1-3; D ambiguous. The CDR3 bases are TGTGCCAGCAGCTTGTACCCCTCTGGAAACACCATATATTTT. This sequence encodes CASSLYPSGNTIYF.